This paragraph reports one T cell receptor beta chain. cDNA serving as the sequencing template came from extracted, reverse transcribed RNA. Measured with immunoSEQ multiplex PCR; TCRdb has only the in-frame clones, and not every one. The sample yields 130,000 to 150,000 clones, roughly four fifths seen once. This sample is part of a study of CD8+ T cells in alopecia areata. Treatment defined: oral pan-JAK inhibitor, 5-10 mg twice daily. Both peripheral blood and punch biopsies of lesional scalp skin were obtained from patients who had alopecia areata. The input for sequencing was CD8+ T cells sorted from blood, taken at week 4, from a patient treated with tofacitinib. This receptor was identified in a human donor with alopecia areata.

The CDR3 spells CATSSRTGSAKNIQYF. In DNA form, the CDR3 reads TGTGCCACCAGCTCTAGGACAGGGTCGGCCAAAAACATTCAGTACTTC. The chain recombines TRBV15 with TRBJ2-4, with 8 bases matching TRBD1. V trimming: 5 bases; J trimming: 1 base; junction bases outside the gene matches: 7. CDR1 and CDR2 (germline): LNHNV, YYDKDF (reference sequence). CDR3 length: 16 amino acids.